This T cell receptor beta chain appears in the sequencing data of a study of early T cells in non-severe SARS-CoV-2 infection. Attachment of unique molecular identifiers to individual cDNA molecules was performed. In TCRdb, the 5' RACE reads were re-called with MiXCR into one record per CDR3 protein. This sample carries 90,000 to 130,000 distinct CDR3 sequences, 10% to 15% of them seen once, and the ten largest clones take approximately 3.8%. Material: whole blood, obtained at baseline. The clonotype originates from an adult who was a healthcare worker with PCR-confirmed SARS-CoV-2 infection or an uninfected control (not recorded which).

The CDR3 DNA reads as TGCGCCAGCAGCTTGGTAGGAGACCAAGAGACCCAGTACTTC. It translates to CASSLVGDQETQYF. V is TRBV5-1 and J is TRBJ2-5; no clear D. Germline-derived CDR1 and CDR2 are SGHRS and YFSETQ. This CDR3 spans 14 amino acids. The germline V and J ends were trimmed by 0 bases and 0 bases, with 6 bases remaining between them.